The clone carrying this TCR beta chain was seen at least ten times. Its antigen is as yet unknown. The CDR3 is made up of 16 amino acids. V lost 0 bases, J lost 8 bases, and 17 bases lay in between. Germline V gene lookup returns CDR1 SGHTA and CDR2 FQGNSA. The sample originates from a study of blood T cells in healthy people across ages. It was with a sample-barcoded 5' primer and a J-beta primer mix that a second PCR of roughly 6 to 12 cycles was run. Every sample gave at least 3 million paired-end reads containing CDR3. Each CDR3 protein is one row after TCRdb ran MiXCR on the 5' RACE reads. Here the sample spans approximately 2,000,000 distinct CDR3 sequences, around 40% being singletons. Study findings and constraints: PBMCs that were unsorted prevented a conclusive naive versus antigen-experienced comparison. Long-lived donors exceeded aged donors in naive CD4+ cells and diversity.

The chain joins TRBV7-2 to TRBJ2-1; D uncertain. The sequence was obtained from a human donor in good health. Sequencing was performed on blood. The CDR3 reads CASSLAASEPRHEQFF. Written as DNA, the CDR3 is TGTGCCAGCAGCTTAGCGGCATCCGAGCCCAGGCATGAGCAGTTCTTC.